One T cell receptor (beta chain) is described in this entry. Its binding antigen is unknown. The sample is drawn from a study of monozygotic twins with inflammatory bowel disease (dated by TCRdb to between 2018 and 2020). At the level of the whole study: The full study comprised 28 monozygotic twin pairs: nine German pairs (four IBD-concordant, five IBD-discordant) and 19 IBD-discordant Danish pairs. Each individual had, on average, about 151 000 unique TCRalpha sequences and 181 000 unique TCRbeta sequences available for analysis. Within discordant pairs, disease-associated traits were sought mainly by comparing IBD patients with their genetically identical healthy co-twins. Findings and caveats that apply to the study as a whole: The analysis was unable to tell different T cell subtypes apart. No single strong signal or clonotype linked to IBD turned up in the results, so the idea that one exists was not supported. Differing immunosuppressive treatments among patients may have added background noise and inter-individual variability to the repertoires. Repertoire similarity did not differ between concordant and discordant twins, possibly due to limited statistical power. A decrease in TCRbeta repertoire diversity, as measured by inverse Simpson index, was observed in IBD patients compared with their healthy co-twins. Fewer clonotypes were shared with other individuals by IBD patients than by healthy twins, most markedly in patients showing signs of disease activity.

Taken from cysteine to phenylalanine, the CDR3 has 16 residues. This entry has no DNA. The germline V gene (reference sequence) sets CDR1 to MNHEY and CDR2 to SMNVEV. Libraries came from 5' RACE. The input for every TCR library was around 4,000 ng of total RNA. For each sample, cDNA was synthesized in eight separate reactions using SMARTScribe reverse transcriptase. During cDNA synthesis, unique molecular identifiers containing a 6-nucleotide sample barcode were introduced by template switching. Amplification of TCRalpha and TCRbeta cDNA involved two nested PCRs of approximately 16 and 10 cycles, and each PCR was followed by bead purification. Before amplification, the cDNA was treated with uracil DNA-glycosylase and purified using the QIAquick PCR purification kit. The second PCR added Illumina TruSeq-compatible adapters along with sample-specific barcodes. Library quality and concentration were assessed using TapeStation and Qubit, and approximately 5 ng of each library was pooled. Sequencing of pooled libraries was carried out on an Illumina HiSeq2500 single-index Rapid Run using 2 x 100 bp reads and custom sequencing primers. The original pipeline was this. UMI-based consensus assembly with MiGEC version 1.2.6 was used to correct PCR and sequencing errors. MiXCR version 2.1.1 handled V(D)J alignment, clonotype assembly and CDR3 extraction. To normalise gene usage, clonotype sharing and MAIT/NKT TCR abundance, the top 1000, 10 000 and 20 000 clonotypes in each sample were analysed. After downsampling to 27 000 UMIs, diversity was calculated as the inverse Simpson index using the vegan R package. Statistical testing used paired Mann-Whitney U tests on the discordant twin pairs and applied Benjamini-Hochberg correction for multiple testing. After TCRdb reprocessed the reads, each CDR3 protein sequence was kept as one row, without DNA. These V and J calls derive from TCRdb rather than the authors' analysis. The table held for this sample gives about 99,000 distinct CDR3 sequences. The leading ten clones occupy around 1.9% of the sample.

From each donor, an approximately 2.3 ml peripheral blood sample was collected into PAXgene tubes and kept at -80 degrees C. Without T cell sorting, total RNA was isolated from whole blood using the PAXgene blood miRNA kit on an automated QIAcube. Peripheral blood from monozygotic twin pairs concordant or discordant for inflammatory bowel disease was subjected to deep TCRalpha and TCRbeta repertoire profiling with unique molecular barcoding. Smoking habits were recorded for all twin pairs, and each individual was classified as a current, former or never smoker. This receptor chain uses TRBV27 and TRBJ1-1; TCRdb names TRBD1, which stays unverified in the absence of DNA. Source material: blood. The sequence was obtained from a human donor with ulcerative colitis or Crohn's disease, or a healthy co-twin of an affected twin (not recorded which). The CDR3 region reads CASSLMAGAGNTEAFF.